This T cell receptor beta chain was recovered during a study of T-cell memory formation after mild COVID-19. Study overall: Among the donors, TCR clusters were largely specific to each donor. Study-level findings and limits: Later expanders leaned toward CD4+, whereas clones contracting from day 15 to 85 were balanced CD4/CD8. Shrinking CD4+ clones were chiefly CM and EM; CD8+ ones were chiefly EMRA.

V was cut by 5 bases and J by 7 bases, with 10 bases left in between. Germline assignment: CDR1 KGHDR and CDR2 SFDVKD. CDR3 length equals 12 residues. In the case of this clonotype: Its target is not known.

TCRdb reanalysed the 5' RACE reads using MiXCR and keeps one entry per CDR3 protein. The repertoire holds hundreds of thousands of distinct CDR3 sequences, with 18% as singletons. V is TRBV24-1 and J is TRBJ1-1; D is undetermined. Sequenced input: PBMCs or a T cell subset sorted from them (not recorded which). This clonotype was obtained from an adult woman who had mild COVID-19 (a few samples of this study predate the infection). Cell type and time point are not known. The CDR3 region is CATSGIEDEAFF. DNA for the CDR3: TGTGCCACCAGTGGTATAGAAGATGAAGCTTTCTTT.